There are many counts of the clone carrying this T cell receptor beta chain. The data belong to a study of early T cells in non-severe SARS-CoV-2 infection. TCRdb fed the 5' RACE reads into MiXCR, producing one record per CDR3 protein. There are 55,000 to 85,000 distinct CDR3 sequences in the sample; 9% to 10% occur only once, and 15% to 19% lies in the top ten. In germline, CDR1 is SGHTA, CDR2 FQGNSA. The CDR3 covers 16 residues. Trimming took off 3 bases at V and 1 base at J, with 15 bases between the two ends. The receptor comes from an adult who was a healthcare worker with PCR-confirmed SARS-CoV-2 infection or an uninfected control (not recorded which). The chain has TRBV7-2 and TRBJ1-1, with D possibly TRBD1 on 6 matching bases. The source material was whole blood, sampled at baseline. CDR3 region: CASSLDSEIWNTEAFF. In nucleotides, the CDR3 is TGTGCCAGCAGCTTGGACAGTGAAATATGGAACACTGAAGCTTTCTTT.